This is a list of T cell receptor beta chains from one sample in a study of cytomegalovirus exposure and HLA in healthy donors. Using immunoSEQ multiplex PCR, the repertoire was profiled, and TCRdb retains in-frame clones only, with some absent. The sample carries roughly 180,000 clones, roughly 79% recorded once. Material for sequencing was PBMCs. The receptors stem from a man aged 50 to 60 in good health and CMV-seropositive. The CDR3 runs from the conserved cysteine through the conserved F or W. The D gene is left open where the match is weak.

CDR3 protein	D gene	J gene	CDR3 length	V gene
CASSVVVNGYGYTF	.	TRBJ1-2	14	TRBV9
CASSRQVLDYGYTF	.	TRBJ1-2	14	TRBV5-4
CASSRGQEGEKLFF	TRBD1	TRBJ1-4	14	TRBV18
CASATSGGADTQYF	TRBD2	TRBJ2-3	14	TRBV25-1
CASSSRTGNTDTQYF	TRBD1	TRBJ2-3	15	TRBV13
CASSLWDRVGTEAFF	TRBD1	TRBJ1-1	15	TRBV28
CASSQEVRSYEQYF	.	.	14	TRBV4-3
CASSQDLGTGQETQYF	.	TRBJ2-5	16	TRBV4-2
CASSGRDYEQYF	.	TRBJ2-7	12	TRBV11-3
CASSKSGLGTDTQYF	.	TRBJ2-3	15	TRBV9
CASSLGTGQYSPLHF	TRBD1	TRBJ1-6	15	TRBV5-1
CASSLVSGGGEQYF	TRBD1	TRBJ2-7	14	TRBV28
CASSSSYRVHEQYF	.	TRBJ2-7	14	TRBV7-2
CASSFTGIMNTEAFF	.	TRBJ1-1	15	TRBV5-1
CASSLSQGGYGYTF	.	TRBJ1-2	14	TRBV28